One sample yielded the 28 T cell receptor beta chains listed below, sequenced in a study of cytomegalovirus exposure and HLA in healthy donors. The PCR employed 60 Vbeta primers together with 13 Jbeta primers. The repertoire was sequenced with immunoSEQ multiplex PCR; TCRdb's copy has only in-frame clones and lacks some. The table has 150,000 to 200,000 clones, 70% to 90% seen once. The sequencing sample was made of PBMCs. The receptors here all came from a man aged 18 to 35 in good health and CMV-seropositive.

This clone was recorded once. This rearrangement joins TRBV19 to TRBJ1-1; possibly TRBD1 for D (5 bases). Trimming took 1 base from V and 3 from J, leaving 6 bases between them. This CDR3 has 13 residues. Germline lookup yields CDR1 LNHDA and CDR2 SQIVND (reference sequence). CDR3 in DNA: TGTGCCAGTAGTATAGTCAGGGACACTGAAGCTTTCTTT. Its protein product is CASSIVRDTEAFF.

The chain links TRBV7-2 to TRBJ1-2, with TRBD1 as a possible D gene (6 bases). CDR1 is SGHTA and CDR2 is FQGNSA in the germline V gene. V gave up 9 bases and J gave up 0 bases, with 17 bases separating them. The CDR3 totals 15 residues. DNA of the CDR3: TGTGCCAGACAGGACAGTTGGTTAGCTAACTATGGCTACACCTTC. Protein product: CARQDSWLANYGYTF.

This clone was picked up a small number of times. The chain uses TRBV6-5 and TRBJ1-3, with unresolved D. Germline V gives CDR1 MNHEY, CDR2 SVGAGI. This CDR3 is built from 12 residues. Trimming removed 6 bases from V and 4 bases from J, with 7 bases in between. The CDR3 region has the DNA TGTGCCAGCAGGTCGGAGGGAAACACCATATATTTT. This translates into CASRSEGNTIYF.

The genes are TRBV9 and TRBJ2-3; 11 bases are a match to TRBD2. V shed 3 bases and J 2 bases; nucleotides not matched to a gene: 11. Per the germline V gene, CDR1 is SGDLS and CDR2 is YYNGEE. The CDR3 is made up of 18 amino acids. The CDR3 nucleotides are TGTGCCAGCAGCGCCCCCGGATTAGCGGGGGGGCCCACAGATACGCAGTATTTT. Its protein product is CASSAPGLAGGPTDTQYF.

This clone was seen more than once but under ten times. V is TRBV7-2 and J is TRBJ1-5; 7 bases map to TRBD1. V was pared by 3 bases and J by 0 bases, with 8 bases of the junction left unmatched. Germline CDR1 reads SGHTA; CDR2 reads FQGNSA. The CDR3 consists of 17 residues. The CDR3 protein is CASSLRGGLFSNQPQHF. Here the CDR3 DNA reads TGTGCCAGCAGCTTGAGAGGGGGCCTTTTTAGCAATCAGCCCCAGCATTTT.

The chain couples TRBV19 to TRBJ1-5, with 8 bases aligning to TRBD1. The CDR3 totals 14 residues. The trim removed 6 bases at V and 1 base at J, leaving 2 bases unmatched. Germline CDR1 LNHDA, CDR2 SQIVND (reference sequence). The chain's CDR3 is CASRRQGSNQPQHF. CDR3 bases: TGTGCCAGTAGGAGACAGGGGAGCAATCAGCCCCAGCATTTT.

The gene calls are TRBV4-2 and TRBJ1-2, with D uncertain. The CDR3 runs to 13 residues. CDR1 is LGHNA, CDR2 YNFKEQ, per germline. V was trimmed by 0 bases and J by 8 bases, leaving 10 bases between them. The CDR3: CASSQDRSTGYTF. CDR3 nucleotides: TGTGCCAGCAGCCAAGACAGGTCCACCGGCTACACCTTC.

This chain connects TRBV19 to TRBJ1-2; D perhaps matches TRBD1 (6 bases). Germline CDR1 LNHDA, CDR2 SQIVND (reference sequence). Between the trimmed V and J ends, which lost 6 bases and 7 bases, there was a span of 15 bases. The CDR3 is 13 amino acids. This chain's CDR3 is CASRTQGDGGYTF. CDR3 nucleotide sequence: TGTGCCAGTAGGACACAGGGAGACGGTGGCTACACCTTC.

This chain uses TRBV29-1 with TRBJ2-3, with a weak D call TRBD2 (6 bases). Germline V gives CDR1 SQVTM, CDR2 ANQGSEA. This CDR3 is 15 amino acids long. Deletions cut 6 bases from V and 4 bases from J, with 20 bases between. Written as DNA, the CDR3 is TGCAGCGTCCAACGACTAGTTTTTTTATCAGATACGCAGTATTTT. This codes for CSVQRLVFLSDTQYF.

The V call is TRBV6-1, the J call TRBJ2-3, with 7 bases matching TRBD1. The germline V gene encodes CDR1 MNHNS and CDR2 SASEGT. The CDR3 length is 17 residues. V gave up 2 bases and J gave up 5 bases; unmatched junction bases: 13. CDR3 in amino acids: CASSEFGPDRAGDTQYF. The CDR3 coding sequence is TGTGCCAGCAGTGAATTCGGGCCAGACAGGGCCGGAGATACGCAGTATTTT.

A single count supports this clone. This chain uses TRBV30 with TRBJ1-6; 7 bases map to TRBD1. The V gene's germline CDR1 is GTSNPN and CDR2 SVGIG (reference sequence). The CDR3 has 13 residues. The junction had 7 bases not matched to a gene; V was cut back by 4 bases and J by 10 bases. The CDR3 loop is CAWTDRDGSPLHF. In nucleotides, the CDR3 is TGTGCCTGGACCGACAGGGACGGGTCACCCCTCCACTTT.

This clone was recorded once. Here the CDR3 reads CASSLGLRGVEEKLFF. CDR3 bases: TGCGCCAGCAGCTTGGGGCTTCGGGGAGTAGAGGAAAAACTGTTTTTT. The V call is TRBV5-1, the J call TRBJ1-4; D remains unclear. CDR1 and CDR2 (germline): SGHRS, YFSETQ. The CDR3 covers 16 residues. The V end lost 0 bases, the J end lost 8 bases, and 17 bases lay between the germline ends.

The chain recombines TRBV7-2 with TRBJ1-6; D gene unclear. CDR1 is SGHTA, CDR2 FQGNSA, per germline. The V and J ends lost 1 base and 0 bases respectively, with 4 bases between them. The CDR3 has 15 residues. DNA for the CDR3: TGTGCCAGCAGCTTAGGAGTCTCCTATAATTCACCCCTCCACTTT. Encoded protein: CASSLGVSYNSPLHF.

The CDR3 sequence: CAWSVQGEQPQHF. The CDR3 region has the DNA TGTGCCTGGAGTGTACAGGGTGAACAGCCCCAGCATTTT. The rearrangement joins TRBV30 to TRBJ1-5; D may be TRBD1 (6 bases). Germline loops: CDR1 GTSNPN, CDR2 SVGIG (reference sequence). V lost 0 bases to trimming and J lost 7 bases, with 10 bases between them. The CDR3 is 13 residues long. Combining the CDR3 with reference TRBV30 and TRBJ1-5 gives the whole variable domain SQTIHQWPATLVQPVGSPLSLECTVEGTSNPNLYWYRQAAGRGLQLLFYSVGIGQISSEVPQNLSASRPQDRQFILSSKKLLLSDSGFYLCAWSVQGEQPQHFGDGTRLSIL.

The V gene is TRBV9, the J gene TRBJ1-4, with TRBD1 as a possible D gene (5 bases). The CDR3 has 14 residues. Germline V gene lookup returns CDR1 SGDLS and CDR2 YYNGEE. V was pared by 0 bases and J by 6 bases, with 9 bases between. The CDR3 nucleotides are TGTGCCAGCAGCGTAGGACAGACCGATGAAAAACTGTTTTTT. It is translated as CASSVGQTDEKLFF.

In the case of this clone: Other DNA sequences in the sample encode the same CDR3. The chain uses TRBV5-1 and TRBJ2-5; 9 positions agree with TRBD1. The V gene end was trimmed by 4 bases and the J gene end by 5 bases; junction bases not matched to a gene: 6. Germline V gene sequence: CDR1 SGHRS, CDR2 YFSETQ. There are 14 residues in the CDR3. The CDR3 loop is CASSPDRGQETQYF. The CDR3 nucleotides are TGCGCCAGCAGCCCGGACAGGGGCCAGGAGACCCAGTACTTC.

The V and J genes are TRBV5-6 and TRBJ2-3; perhaps TRBD2 as D (6 bases). The CDR3 spans 14 residues. CDR1 SGHDT and CDR2 YYEEEE come from the germline V gene. The V and J ends lost 4 bases and 2 bases respectively, with 11 bases between them. CDR3: CASSKRVFTDTQYF. As DNA, the CDR3 is TGTGCCAGCAGCAAGCGGGTTTTCACAGATACGCAGTATTTT. The variable domain in full, completed from reference TRBV5-6 and TRBJ2-3, reads DAGVTQSPTHLIKTRGQQVTLRCSPKSGHDTVSWYQQALGQGPQFIFQYYEEEERQRGNFPDRFSGHQFPNYSSELNVNALLLGDSALYLCASSKRVFTDTQYFGPGTRLTVL.

The V gene is TRBV10-2, the J gene TRBJ2-7; D might be TRBD2 (6 bases). Trimming removed 7 bases at V and 2 bases at J, with 12 bases between. CDR3 size: 13 residues. Germline assignment: CDR1 WSHSY and CDR2 SAAADI. The CDR3 spells CASKGAGTYEQYF. CDR3 bases: TGCGCCAGCAAAGGCGCGGGAACCTACGAGCAGTACTTC.

This clone occurred a few times. The chain couples TRBV5-6 to TRBJ2-6; 11 bases line up with TRBD1. Germline V gene data show CDR1 as SGHDT and CDR2 as YYEEEE. V was pared by 4 bases and J by 1 base, with 7 bases of the junction left unmatched. CDR3 length: 18 residues. The CDR3: CASSKGTGGYSGANVLTF. The DNA of the CDR3 is TGTGCCAGCAGCAAAGGGACAGGGGGATATTCTGGGGCCAACGTCCTGACTTTC.

This clone was seen more than once but under ten times. This sequence joins TRBV4-1 and TRBJ1-1; 8 bases match TRBD1. The V segment lost 2 bases and the J segment 1 base; nucleotides outside the gene matches: 3. The V gene's germline CDR1 is MGHRA and CDR2 YSYEKL. The CDR3 contains 15 residues. DNA of the CDR3: TGCGCCAGCAGCCAACGACAGGGGACGAACACTGAAGCTTTCTTT. This translates into CASSQRQGTNTEAFF.

Note on this clone: At one of its ends the junction is not consistent with the germline gene, which may arise from a read error. This rearrangement joins TRBV19 to TRBJ1-6; D might be TRBD1 (5 bases). This CDR3 is built from 14 residues. Per germline, CDR1 LNHDA and CDR2 SQIVND (reference sequence). CDR3 in amino acids: CASSVDSYNSPLHF. CDR3 sequence (DNA): TGTGCCAGTAGTGTAGACAGTTATAATTCACCCCTCCACTTT.

This chain joins TRBV23-1 and TRBJ1-2, with a possible D match to TRBD1 (6 bases). TRBV23-1 has ORF status, its function being uncertain. The CDR3 runs 21 residues. Trimming shortened V by 1 base and J by 1 base, and 28 bases separated the two germline ends. CDR3 nucleotide sequence: TGCGCCAGCAGTCAATTATCATTCTGCAGGGGCTTCCCCCCCCGTAACTATGGCTACACCTTC. Its protein is CASSQLSFCRGFPPRNYGYTF.

V is TRBV30 and J is TRBJ1-1; D not resolved. With 0 bases removed from V and 5 bases from J, the gap between germline ends came to 13 bases. The germline V gene encodes CDR1 GTSNPN and CDR2 SVGIG (reference sequence). This CDR3 is built from 14 residues. For the CDR3, the DNA is TGTGCCTGGAGTGTTTCCATTCTTGCGACTGAAGCTTTCTTT. Translating gives CAWSVSILATEAFF.

The rearrangement uses TRBV2 and TRBJ1-4; 8 positions match TRBD1. CDR1 is SNHLY and CDR2 is FYNNEI in the germline V gene. The CDR3 is 17 amino acids. Trimming removed 6 bases from V and 1 base from J; junction bases left unmatched: 10. In DNA, the CDR3 is TGTGCCAGCAGCCCCCCTCAGGGGGCAGTAACTAATGAAAAACTGTTTTTT. Residues: CASSPPQGAVTNEKLFF.

This chain links TRBV18 with TRBJ1-2, with no clear D. The CDR3 is 13 residues long. V lost 3 bases and J 3 bases, leaving 8 bases between the germline ends. Germline values: CDR1 KGHSH, CDR2 LQKENI. Written as DNA, the CDR3 is TGTGCCAGCTCACCCGACGGGGACTATGGCTACACCTTC. It encodes CASSPDGDYGYTF.

The genes are TRBV18 and TRBJ1-5; TRBD1 aligns across 10 bases. CDR3 size: 15 residues. The junction had 6 bases not matched to a gene; V was cut back by 4 bases and J by 6 bases. CDR1 and CDR2 (germline): KGHSH, LQKENI. The CDR3 loop reads CASSQDRGQGQPQHF. For the CDR3, the DNA is TGTGCCAGCTCACAAGACAGGGGGCAAGGTCAGCCCCAGCATTTT.

The chain couples TRBV27 to TRBJ1-2, with 7 bases identical to TRBD1. This CDR3 spans 14 amino acids. Germline assignment: CDR1 MNHEY and CDR2 SMNVEV (reference sequence). V was clipped by 8 bases and J by 2 bases; unmatched bases: 8. The CDR3 region has the DNA TGTGCCAGCGGCACCAGACAGGGAAACTATGGCTACACCTTC. Protein: CASGTRQGNYGYTF.

The J gene is TRBJ2-7, the V gene TRBV2; 8 bases are shared with TRBD2. The length of the CDR3 is 13 residues. Germline trimming cut 0 bases from V and 5 bases from J; bases unmatched to any gene: 0. Germline lookup yields CDR1 SNHLY and CDR2 FYNNEI. The CDR3 reads CASSEARGDEQYF. CDR3 coding DNA: TGTGCCAGCAGTGAAGCGCGGGGGGACGAGCAGTACTTC.